Below are 2 T cell receptor beta chains sequenced from a single sample in a study of chronic HIV infection and antiretroviral therapy. MiXCR, run by TCRdb on the 5' RACE reads, gives a single entry per CDR3 protein. The table shows 45,000 to 55,000 distinct CDR3 sequences, with 15% to 20% occurring only once. Sequencing was done on a sample of peripheral blood. The receptors originated from an adult who had HIV and had not received antiretroviral therapy, or was an uninfected healthy control (not recorded which).

This rearrangement joins TRBV4-1 to TRBJ2-3; TRBD2 agrees at 9 bases. The germline CDR1 and CDR2 sequences are MGHRA and YSYEKL. The V and J ends lost 0 bases and 5 bases, in that order; junction bases with no gene match: 6. CDR3 length: 16 residues. The chain's CDR3 is CASSQEASGGRDTQYF. The CDR3 DNA follows: TGCGCCAGCAGCCAAGAGGCCAGCGGGGGGCGAGATACGCAGTATTTT.

This sequence joins TRBV9 and TRBJ1-1; D gene ambiguous. The CDR3 runs to 13 residues. CDR1 SGDLS and CDR2 YYNGEE come from the germline V gene. V was clipped by 5 bases and J by 4 bases, with 12 bases between them. This CDR3 reads CASSSNWGTEAFF. The CDR3 region has the DNA TGTGCCAGCAGTAGCAATTGGGGCACTGAAGCTTTCTTT.